The subject of this entry is one T cell receptor beta chain. Its antigen is undetermined. This sample is part of a study of radiotherapy plus CTLA-4 blockade in lung cancer. Overall study context: For approximately 17% of patients, objective responses occurred, and roughly 30% had disease control. Study results and limitations: Researchers report tumor-derived TCR clones expanding in blood after radiotherapy plus ipilimumab.

Alongside CTLA-4 blockade with ipilimumab, patients with chemo-refractory metastatic non-small-cell lung cancer received focal radiation. V was clipped by 0 bases and J by 1 base, with 12 bases between them. The CDR3 runs 17 residues. From germline, CDR1 is SGHTA and CDR2 FQGTGA. Clones were sequenced by immunoSEQ multiplex PCR, and TCRdb holds only the in-frame ones, with some missing. The sample includes 40,000 to 50,000 clones, more than 75% seen only once; the top ten take approximately 3.6%. The sample in question was peripheral blood, obtained from a patient treated with radiotherapy plus ipilimumab. The V gene is TRBV7-3, the J gene TRBJ2-2; no clear D. This TCR was sampled from a human donor with non-small cell lung cancer who had stable disease on radiotherapy plus ipilimumab. The CDR3 DNA reads as TGTGCCAGCAGCTTAACTATCCTGACTGGGAACACCGGGGAGCTGTTTTTT. Translating gives CASSLTILTGNTGELFF.